This entry describes one T cell receptor (beta chain). The record originates from a study of T cell repertoires in cytomegalovirus infection. TCRdb ran MiXCR on the reads and lists one entry per CDR3 protein. The table shows around 210,000 distinct CDR3 sequences, with approximately 6.7% occurring only once. V lost 0 bases to trimming and J lost 6 bases; unmatched junction nucleotides: 6. The CDR3 sequence is 16 residues long. Germline CDR1 reads SGDLS; CDR2 reads YYNGEE. Sequencing was done on a sample of PBMCs. This chain links TRBV9 with TRBJ1-5; 10 bases agree with TRBD1. The clonotype was recovered from a human donor in good health (CMV status not recorded). Some clones in this sample may be carry-over from other donors' samples. The CDR3 sequence is CASSVGDRGAGQPQHF. CDR3 bases: TGTGCCAGCAGCGTAGGGGACAGGGGCGCCGGTCAGCCCCAGCATTTT.